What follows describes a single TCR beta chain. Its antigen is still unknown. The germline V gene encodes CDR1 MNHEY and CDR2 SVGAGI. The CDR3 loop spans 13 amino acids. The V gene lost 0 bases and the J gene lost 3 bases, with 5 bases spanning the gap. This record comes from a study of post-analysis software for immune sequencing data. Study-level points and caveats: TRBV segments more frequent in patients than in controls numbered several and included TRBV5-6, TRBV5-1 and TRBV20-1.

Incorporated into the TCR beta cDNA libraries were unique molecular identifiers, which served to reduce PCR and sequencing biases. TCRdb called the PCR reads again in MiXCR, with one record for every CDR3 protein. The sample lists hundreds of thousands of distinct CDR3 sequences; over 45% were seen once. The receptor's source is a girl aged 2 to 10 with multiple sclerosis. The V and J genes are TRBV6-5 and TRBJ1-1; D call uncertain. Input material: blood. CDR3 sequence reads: CASSYSWDTEAFF. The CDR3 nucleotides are TGTGCCAGCAGTTACTCGTGGGACACTGAAGCTTTCTTT.